In this sample, the clone carrying this T cell receptor (beta chain) turned up once. Its antigen is not identified. The record originates from a study of chemoradiotherapy in HPV16-positive cancers. About the study: Candidate HPV-specific T-cell clones and common TCR motifs came from functional assays in two HPV16-positive patients. Regarding the study as a whole: HPV-specific T cells were functionally defined from only a couple of HPV16-positive patients. Candidate HPV-specific clones and E7-related TCR motifs grew in tumor during treatment. HPV-responsive T-cell expansion during chemoradiotherapy was linked to improved recurrence-free survival in HPV16-positive patients.

Trimming left V 0 bases short and J 0 bases short, with 9 bases between. The CDR3 extends over 15 amino acids. Germline V gene data show CDR1 as SGHAT and CDR2 as FQNNGV. TCRdb keeps only in-frame clones here, not all; method: immunoSEQ multiplex PCR. In the table there are approximately 52,000 clones, roughly 90% of which are singletons. The TCR comes from a human donor with HPV-associated anogenital cancer. The sequences come from blood, collected from a patient who underwent chemoradiotherapy. This chain connects TRBV11-2 to TRBJ2-7, with D tentatively TRBD2 (6 bases). The CDR3 protein is CASSLEPAGSYEQYF. In nucleotides, the CDR3 is TGTGCCAGCAGCTTAGAGCCAGCGGGCTCCTACGAGCAGTACTTC.